Here is one TCR beta chain with its context. Antigen specificity is unknown. Viral peptide pools were used in the ViraFEST assay to expand antigen-specific CD4+ T cells, and sequencing came afterward. Following an approximately eleven-day culture, CD4+ T cells were purified. SARS-CoV-2 infected the person between March and December 2020, as confirmed by PCR. At days 3 and 7, half of the medium was exchanged for IL-2 medium. This sample is drawn from a study of vaccination effects on CD4 cells after COVID-19. Study background: The two convalescent patients provided samples 16 days and one week before vaccination.

Between the trimmed V and J ends, which lost 6 bases and 3 bases, there was a span of 3 bases. Germline V gene data show CDR1 as SNHLY and CDR2 as FYNNEI. The CDR3 has 11 residues. Clones were read by immunoSEQ multiplex PCR, and TCRdb kept only the in-frame ones, dropping some. The sample holds about 70,000 clones; 65% to 75% are singletons and the top ten take under 6%. Study-level points and caveats: Clones of infection and vaccine origin contracted markedly late after vaccination.

The clonotype originates from a human donor who had a prior SARS-CoV-2 infection. V gene TRBV2 combines with J gene TRBJ1-3, with D unclear. This material consisted of CD4+ T cells from PBMCs cultured with HIV peptides, taken before COVID-19 vaccination. The subset is: HIV-1 Nef peptide pool negative control/reference culture. Written as DNA, the CDR3 is TGTGCCAGCAGGATTGGAAACACCATATATTTT. Its protein product is CASRIGNTIYF.